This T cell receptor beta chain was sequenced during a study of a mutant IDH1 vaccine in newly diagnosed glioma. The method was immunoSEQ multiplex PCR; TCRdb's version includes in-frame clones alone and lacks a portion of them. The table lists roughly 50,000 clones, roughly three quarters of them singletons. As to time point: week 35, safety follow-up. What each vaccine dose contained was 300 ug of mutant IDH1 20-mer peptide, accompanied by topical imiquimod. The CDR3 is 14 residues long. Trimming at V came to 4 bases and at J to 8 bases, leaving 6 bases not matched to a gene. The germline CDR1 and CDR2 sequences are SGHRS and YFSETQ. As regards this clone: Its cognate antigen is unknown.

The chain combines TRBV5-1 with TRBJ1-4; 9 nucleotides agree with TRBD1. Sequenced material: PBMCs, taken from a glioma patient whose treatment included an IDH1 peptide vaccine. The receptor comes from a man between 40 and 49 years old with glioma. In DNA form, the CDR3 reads TGCGCCAGCAGCGCCGGACAGGGGAACGAAAAACTGTTTTTT. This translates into CASSAGQGNEKLFF.